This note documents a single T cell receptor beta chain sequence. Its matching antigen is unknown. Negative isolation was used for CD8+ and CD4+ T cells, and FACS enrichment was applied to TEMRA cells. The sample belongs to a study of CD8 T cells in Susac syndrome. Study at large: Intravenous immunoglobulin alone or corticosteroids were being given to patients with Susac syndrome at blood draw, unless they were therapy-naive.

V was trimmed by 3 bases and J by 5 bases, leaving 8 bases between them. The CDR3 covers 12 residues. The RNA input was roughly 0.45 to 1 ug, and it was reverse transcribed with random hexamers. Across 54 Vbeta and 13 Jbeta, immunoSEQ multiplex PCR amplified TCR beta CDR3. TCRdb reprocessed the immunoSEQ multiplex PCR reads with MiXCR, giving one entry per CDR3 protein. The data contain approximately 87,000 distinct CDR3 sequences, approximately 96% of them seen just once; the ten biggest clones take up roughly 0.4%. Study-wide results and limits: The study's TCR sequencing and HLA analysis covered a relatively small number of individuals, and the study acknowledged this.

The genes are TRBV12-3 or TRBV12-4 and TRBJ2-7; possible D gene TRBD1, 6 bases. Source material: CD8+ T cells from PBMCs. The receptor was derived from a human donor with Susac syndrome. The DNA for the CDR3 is TGTGCCAGCAGTTTGGACAGCCACGAGCAGTACTTC. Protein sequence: CASSLDSHEQYF.